Listed below are T cell receptor beta chains from one sample, sequenced in a study of T cell responses to AZD1222 COVID-19 vaccine. Here immunoSEQ multiplex PCR was the method, and the copy in TCRdb shows in-frame clones only, minus some. Among 130,000 to 150,000 clones listed, 90% to 95% were seen once. Source: peripheral blood, taken on day 0 of AZD1222 vaccination. The receptors come from an adult in good health. The CDR3 runs from the conserved cysteine through the conserved F or W. The order of the fields is clone size, J gene, D gene, V gene, CDR3 DNA, CDR3 protein. The D gene is left open where the match is weak. Some rows have no size entry. The others give once, few or many, or a class for an expanded clone.

clone size: few
J gene: TRBJ2-7
D gene: TRBD1
V gene: TRBV18
CDR3 DNA: TGTGCCAGCTCACCGGGACAGGGTTATGCCTACGAGCAGTACTTC
CDR3 protein: CASSPGQGYAYEQYF

clone size: NA
J gene: TRBJ2-7
D gene: TRBD2
V gene: TRBV28
CDR3 DNA: TGTGCCAGCAGTTTTTTTTTCGGGAAGACTAGCATCTCCTACGAGCAGTACTTC
CDR3 protein: CASSFFFGKTSISYEQYF

clone size: NA
J gene: TRBJ2-5
D gene: TRBD1
V gene: TRBV5-4
CDR3 DNA: TGTGCCAGCAGCTCGACAGGGGAGACCCAGTACTTC
CDR3 protein: CASSSTGETQYF

clone size: NA
J gene: TRBJ1-5
D gene: NA
V gene: TRBV4-1
CDR3 DNA: TGCGCCAGCAGCCATCCGGACAGAGGTAGTTTGCCCCAGCATTTT
CDR3 protein: CASSHPDRGSLPQHF

clone size: NA
J gene: TRBJ1-4
D gene: TRBD1
V gene: TRBV27
CDR3 DNA: TGTGCCAGCAGTTTTGGGGGGACAGGGAACGAAAAACTGTTTTTT
CDR3 protein: CASSFGGTGNEKLFF

clone size: NA
J gene: TRBJ2-7
D gene: NA
V gene: TRBV18
CDR3 DNA: TGTGCCAGCTCATCGGACAGAACAACCTACGAGCAGTACTTC
CDR3 protein: CASSSDRTTYEQYF

clone size: NA
J gene: TRBJ2-5
D gene: NA
V gene: TRBV7-9
CDR3 DNA: TGTGCCAGCAGCCCCCGGGTGGGGGCGGGAGAGACCCAGTACTTC
CDR3 protein: CASSPRVGAGETQYF

clone size: NA
J gene: TRBJ2-2
D gene: NA
V gene: TRBV21-1
CDR3 DNA: TGTGCCAGCGGGGGCCCCTCCGGGGAGCTGTTTTTT
CDR3 protein: CASGGPSGELFF

clone size: NA
J gene: TRBJ2-5
D gene: NA
V gene: TRBV5-6
CDR3 DNA: TGTGCCAGCAGTCGTGTTAGGTTCGGGGAGACCCAGTACTTC
CDR3 protein: CASSRVRFGETQYF

clone size: once
J gene: TRBJ2-2
D gene: NA
V gene: TRBV10-3
CDR3 DNA: TGTGCCATCAGGGTGGGCAGGGAAGACGGGGAGCTGTTTTTT
CDR3 protein: CAIRVGREDGELFF

clone size: NA
J gene: TRBJ1-4
D gene: NA
V gene: TRBV19
CDR3 DNA: TGTGCCAGTAGTCTCCAGACAGCAACTAATGAAAAACTGTTTTTT
CDR3 protein: CASSLQTATNEKLFF

clone size: few
J gene: TRBJ2-7
D gene: NA
V gene: TRBV29-1
CDR3 DNA: TGCAGCGGTGTAACAGGGTTCTACGAGCAGTACTTC
CDR3 protein: CSGVTGFYEQYF

clone size: few
J gene: TRBJ1-5
D gene: NA
V gene: TRBV18
CDR3 DNA: TGTGCCAGCTCACGGGGGACGGGGACGAGCAATCAGCCCCAGCATTTT
CDR3 protein: CASSRGTGTSNQPQHF

clone size: NA
J gene: TRBJ2-7
D gene: NA
V gene: TRBV4-3
CDR3 DNA: TGCGCCAGCAGCCAAGATGTAGGACAGCCATACGAGCAGTACTTC
CDR3 protein: CASSQDVGQPYEQYF

clone size: NA
J gene: TRBJ1-3
D gene: NA
V gene: TRBV5-1
CDR3 DNA: TGCGCCAGCAGCTTGGGTACAGGGAAGGCTGGAAACACCATATATTTT
CDR3 protein: CASSLGTGKAGNTIYF

clone size: NA
J gene: TRBJ2-7
D gene: TRBD1
V gene: TRBV5-6
CDR3 DNA: TGTGCCAGCAGCTTGGTCGGGCGCACGGGACAGTTCTACGAGCAGTACTTC
CDR3 protein: CASSLVGRTGQFYEQYF

clone size: NA
J gene: TRBJ2-5
D gene: NA
V gene: TRBV6-6
CDR3 DNA: TGTGCCAGCAGTTACACACGGCCTCTGGGGGGAGAGACCCAGTACTTC
CDR3 protein: CASSYTRPLGGETQYF

clone size: NA
J gene: TRBJ1-5
D gene: NA
V gene: TRBV6-1
CDR3 DNA: TGTGCCAGCAGTGAAGCCGGGAGGGGCAGGGGAAGCAATCAGCCCCAGCATTTT
CDR3 protein: CASSEAGRGRGSNQPQHF

clone size: NA
J gene: TRBJ1-1
D gene: TRBD1
V gene: TRBV18
CDR3 DNA: TGTGCCAGCTCACTCGGGACAGGGGGCTGGGGCACTGAAGCTTTCTTT
CDR3 protein: CASSLGTGGWGTEAFF

clone size: NA
J gene: TRBJ1-5
D gene: TRBD1
V gene: TRBV27
CDR3 DNA: TGTGCCAGCCGGATGGGACAGGGCAGGGATCAGCCCCAGCATTTT
CDR3 protein: CASRMGQGRDQPQHF

clone size: NA
J gene: TRBJ2-3
D gene: NA
V gene: TRBV9
CDR3 DNA: TGTGCCAGCAGCGTAGGAAGTGGGCAAGATACGCAGTATTTT
CDR3 protein: CASSVGSGQDTQYF

clone size: NA
J gene: TRBJ1-4
D gene: NA
V gene: TRBV15
CDR3 DNA: TGTGCCACCAGCAGAGATAGGGTCGGGCTGTTTTTT
CDR3 protein: CATSRDRVGLFF

clone size: NA
J gene: TRBJ2-5
D gene: NA
V gene: TRBV7-6
CDR3 DNA: TGTGCCAGCAGCTTAAGGCCCCAGCGGCTGGTGGAGACCCAGTACTTC
CDR3 protein: CASSLRPQRLVETQYF

clone size: NA
J gene: TRBJ1-3
D gene: NA
V gene: TRBV6-5
CDR3 DNA: TGTGCCAGCAGTTACAGCAGAAGCTCTGGAAACACCATATATTTT
CDR3 protein: CASSYSRSSGNTIYF

clone size: NA
J gene: TRBJ2-5
D gene: TRBD1
V gene: TRBV2
CDR3 DNA: TGTGCCAGCAGTGTCGACAGGGCGGAGTACTTC
CDR3 protein: CASSVDRAEYF

clone size: once
J gene: TRBJ1-4
D gene: NA
V gene: TRBV2
CDR3 DNA: TGTGCCAGCAGTTGGCAGCTTAATGAAAAACTGTTTTTT
CDR3 protein: CASSWQLNEKLFF

clone size: NA
J gene: TRBJ1-5
D gene: NA
V gene: TRBV19
CDR3 DNA: TGTGCCAGTAGGGGACGGATTAGCAATCAGCCCCAGCATTTT
CDR3 protein: CASRGRISNQPQHF

clone size: NA
J gene: TRBJ1-2
D gene: NA
V gene: TRBV28
CDR3 DNA: TGTGCCAGCAGTTTTCCAGGAAATGACTATGGCTACACCTTC
CDR3 protein: CASSFPGNDYGYTF

clone size: once
J gene: TRBJ1-1
D gene: TRBD1
V gene: TRBV2
CDR3 DNA: TGTGCCAGCAGCCAATCAACAGGGGTCAGTGAAGCTTTCTTT
CDR3 protein: CASSQSTGVSEAFF

clone size: NA
J gene: TRBJ2-2
D gene: TRBD2
V gene: TRBV2
CDR3 DNA: TGTGCCAGCAGTAGGACTAGCGGGACTCCCGGGGAGCTGTTTTTT
CDR3 protein: CASSRTSGTPGELFF

clone size: NA
J gene: TRBJ1-2
D gene: NA
V gene: TRBV6-2/TRBV6-3
CDR3 DNA: TGTGCCAGCAGTACGGGATTGCAGGGCTATGGCTACACCTTC
CDR3 protein: CASSTGLQGYGYTF

clone size: NA
J gene: TRBJ2-6
D gene: NA
V gene: TRBV9
CDR3 DNA: TGTGCCAGCAGCGCGTCCGTCGGCAGCAGGAGCTCTGGGGCCAACGTCCTGACTTTC
CDR3 protein: CASSASVGSRSSGANVLTF

clone size: once
J gene: TRBJ2-7
D gene: TRBD1
V gene: TRBV27
CDR3 DNA: TGTGCCAGCAGTATCGACAGGGGGCCCGGCGAGCAGTACTTC
CDR3 protein: CASSIDRGPGEQYF

clone size: NA
J gene: TRBJ2-7
D gene: TRBD2
V gene: TRBV28
CDR3 DNA: TGTGCCAGCAGTGGAGCGGGAGTTTGGCACGAGCAGTACTTC
CDR3 protein: CASSGAGVWHEQYF

clone size: NA
J gene: TRBJ2-3
D gene: NA
V gene: TRBV3-1/TRBV3-2
CDR3 DNA: TGTGCCAGCAGCCCCTCGGTTTGGGGGGTCACAGATACGCAGTATTTT
CDR3 protein: CASSPSVWGVTDTQYF

clone size: NA
J gene: TRBJ2-7
D gene: NA
V gene: TRBV6-2/TRBV6-3
CDR3 DNA: TGTGCCAGCAGTGGACTACACCCCTACGAGCAGTACTTC
CDR3 protein: CASSGLHPYEQYF

clone size: NA
J gene: TRBJ2-1
D gene: NA
V gene: TRBV5-4
CDR3 DNA: TGTGCCAGCAGCCCTCTTGGGACCAGCCCGTTCTTC
CDR3 protein: CASSPLGTSPFF

clone size: NA
J gene: TRBJ1-6
D gene: NA
V gene: TRBV5-1
CDR3 DNA: TGCGCCAGCAGCTTCGAGGGGAAAGATTACTCCTATAATTCACCCCTCCACTTT
CDR3 protein: CASSFEGKDYSYNSPLHF

clone size: NA
J gene: TRBJ2-3
D gene: TRBD2
V gene: TRBV14
CDR3 DNA: TGTGCCAGCAGCCAAGGTAGCGGGGCCATCAGCGATACGCAGTATTTT
CDR3 protein: CASSQGSGAISDTQYF

clone size: NA
J gene: TRBJ1-1
D gene: NA
V gene: TRBV15
CDR3 DNA: TGTGCCACCAGCAGAGAGGGGCCGGGGGTCGTGGGGGAAGCTTTCTTT
CDR3 protein: CATSREGPGVVGEAFF

clone size: NA
J gene: TRBJ2-1
D gene: TRBD1
V gene: TRBV7-3
CDR3 DNA: TGTGCCAGCAGCCCCCGGACAGGGCACAATGAGCAGTTCTTC
CDR3 protein: CASSPRTGHNEQFF

clone size: NA
J gene: TRBJ2-5
D gene: NA
V gene: TRBV6-2/TRBV6-3
CDR3 DNA: TGTGCCAGCAGTAGGGGAGAGACCCAGTACTTC
CDR3 protein: CASSRGETQYF

clone size: NA
J gene: TRBJ1-3
D gene: NA
V gene: TRBV5-1
CDR3 DNA: TGCGCCAGCAGCTCGACTGTCTCTGGAAACACCATATATTTT
CDR3 protein: CASSSTVSGNTIYF

clone size: NA
J gene: TRBJ1-3
D gene: TRBD1
V gene: TRBV27
CDR3 DNA: TGTGCCAGCAAGACAGGGGGGGACACCATATATTTT
CDR3 protein: CASKTGGDTIYF

clone size: NA
J gene: TRBJ2-2
D gene: NA
V gene: TRBV27
CDR3 DNA: TGTGCCAGCAGTTTAATACCCGGGGAGCTGTTTTTT
CDR3 protein: CASSLIPGELFF

clone size: NA
J gene: TRBJ1-3
D gene: TRBD1
V gene: TRBV11-3
CDR3 DNA: TGTGCCAGCAGCCTTCACGGGACAGCCGAATTCTCTGGAAACACCATATATTTT
CDR3 protein: CASSLHGTAEFSGNTIYF

clone size: NA
J gene: TRBJ1-2
D gene: NA
V gene: TRBV12-3/TRBV12-4
CDR3 DNA: TGTGCCAGCAGTGTAGAACGGATATATGGCTACACCTTC
CDR3 protein: CASSVERIYGYTF

clone size: NA
J gene: TRBJ1-2
D gene: NA
V gene: TRBV4-2
CDR3 DNA: TGTGCCAGCAGCCTCCCCGGGGAGTCGCTTTATGGCTACACCTTC
CDR3 protein: CASSLPGESLYGYTF

clone size: NA
J gene: TRBJ2-7
D gene: TRBD2
V gene: TRBV7-9
CDR3 DNA: TGTGCCAGCAGCGATCCCGGGACTACTTCTTACGAGCAGTACTTC
CDR3 protein: CASSDPGTTSYEQYF